The 9 T cell receptor beta chains below come from one sample, sequenced in a study of tissue T cells after allogeneic stem cell transplantation. Libraries were prepared by immunoSEQ multiplex PCR; TCRdb keeps only in-frame clonotypes and omits some of them. The sample yields some 5,300 clones, roughly 47% seen once. Time point described: mouse harvest day 7 after allogeneic transplant. Mouse grafts combined 10^7 T-cell-depleted bone marrow cells with 10^6 splenic CD5+ T cells. The source material was skin. The receptors here all came from a female BALB/c mouse given C57BL/6 T cells with graft-versus-host disease after an allogeneic hematopoietic cell transplant.

As concerns this clone: Mouse germline and gene names are used. The observed sequence ends 1 residue before the CDR3 terminus, with the missing tail filled in from the germline J gene. The V gene is TRBV13-1, the J gene TRBJ2-7, with TRBD1 matching 10 bases. CDR3 length equals 13 residues. CDR1 is NSHNY and CDR2 is SYGAGN in the germline V gene. The J segment lost 6 bases and the V segment lost 3 bases, leaving 3 bases of the junction unmatched. The CDR3 protein is CASSAGTGVEQYF. The part of the CDR3 DNA that was read is TGTGCCAGCAGTGCCGGGACAGGGGTTGAACAGTAC.

Of note for this clone: These gene names are mouse names. The CDR3 end lies 1 residue beyond the end of the read and is filled in from the germline J gene. This chain joins TRBV15 and TRBJ2-4, with 9 bases fitting TRBD1. With 6 bases clipped from V and 5 bases from J, the junction kept 3 bases outside the gene matches. Looked up from germline, CDR1 is SGHND and CDR2 is FRSKSL. The CDR3 is made up of 13 amino acids. The sequenced part of the CDR3 DNA is TGTGCCAGCAGATCGGGACAGGGAAACACCTTGTAC. Translated, it gives CASRSGQGNTLY. The whole CDR3 protein reads CASRSGQGNTLYF.

Only a few counts were recorded for this clone. Gene names are the mouse ones. The read ends 1 residue early relative to the CDR3; the germline J gene fills the gap. The chain has TRBV26 and TRBJ2-5; a possible D gene is TRBD2 (5 bases). Germline-derived CDR1 and CDR2 are KGHPV and FQNQEV (reference sequence). With 3 bases removed from V and 6 bases from J, the gap between germline ends came to 10 bases. CDR3 length: 13 residues. Incomplete CDR3 DNA: TGTGCCAGCAGTCTCAGACTGAAGGACACCCAGTAC. This gives the protein CASSLRLKDTQY. The entire CDR3 protein is CASSLRLKDTQYF.

Remarks on this clone: Gene labels here are mouse ones. The CDR3 end lies 1 residue beyond the end of the read and is filled in from the germline J gene. V usage is TRBV3 and J usage is TRBJ2-4; the match to TRBD2 covers 12 bases. J gave up 10 bases and V 5 bases, and 7 bases lay outside the gene matches. Germline V CDR1 and CDR2: SNHLY, FYNGKV (reference sequence). This CDR3 is built from 14 residues. Here the CDR3 reads CASSHRDWGDALYF. The covered CDR3 bases are TGTGCCAGCAGCCACCGGGACTGGGGGGATGCCTTGTAC. The full variable domain, rest sourced from reference TRBV3 and TRBJ2-4, is GPKVLQIPSHQIIDMGQMVTLNCDPVSNHLYFYWYKQILGQQMEFLVNFYNGKVMEKSKLFKDQFSVERPDGSYFTLKIQPTALEDSAVYFCASSHRDWGDALYFGAGTRLSVL.

In the case of this clone: The listed genes are named as in mouse. The read gets to within 1 residue of the CDR3 end, and the germline J gene fills in the rest. The chain joins TRBV26 to TRBJ1-1, with D maybe TRBD1 (6 bases). The germline V and J ends were trimmed by 6 bases and 3 bases, with 11 bases remaining between them. This CDR3 region has 13 residues. Germline lookup yields CDR1 KGHPV and CDR2 FQNQEV (reference sequence). CDR3 protein: CASSRTGHTEVFF. CDR3 DNA (partial): TGTGCCAGCAGCCGAACAGGGCACACAGAAGTCTTC.

In this sample, this clone turned up a few times. Germline and genes here are mouse. Incomplete CDR3 DNA: TGTGCCAGCAGTCTCCAGGGGAGGGATGAACAGTAC. As protein: CASSLQGRDEQY. The CDR3 in full is CASSLQGRDEQYF. The rearrangement joins TRBV26 to TRBJ2-7; a possible D gene is TRBD1 (6 bases). The observed sequence ends 1 residue before the CDR3 terminus, with the missing tail filled in from the germline J gene. The CDR3 consists of 13 residues. In germline, CDR1 is KGHPV, CDR2 FQNQEV (reference sequence). Trimming took 3 bases from V and 5 from J, leaving 11 bases between them.

This clone was observed once. Gene names and germline match the mouse. The read is 1 residue too short to cover the CDR3 end, so that end is filled in from the germline J gene. J is TRBJ1-6 and V is TRBV26; D is unresolved. TRBJ1-6 is an ORF for which the function is uncertain. Trimming removed 2 bases from V and 7 bases from J, with 3 bases in between. Germline V CDR1 and CDR2: KGHPV, FQNQEV (reference sequence). This CDR3 contains 12 residues. Incomplete CDR3 DNA: TGTGCCAGCAGTCTGGGGAATTCGCCCCTCTAC. Translated, it gives CASSLGNSPLY. The whole CDR3 is CASSLGNSPLYF.

There are a few counts of this clone. Mouse gene names and germline throughout. The sequence runs out 1 residue before the end of the CDR3; the remainder is reconstructed from the germline J gene. V gene TRBV26 combines with J gene TRBJ1-3; 7 positions match TRBD1. This CDR3 is 16 amino acids long. Trimming at V came to 0 bases and at J to 1 base, leaving 3 bases not matched to a gene. Germline CDR1 KGHPV, CDR2 FQNQEV (reference sequence). The DNA read from the CDR3 is TGTGCCAGCAGTCTGTCAAGGGGGCGCTCTGGAAATACGCTCTAT. This translates into CASSLSRGRSGNTLY. The full CDR3 is CASSLSRGRSGNTLYF.

About this clone itself: The gene names here belong to mouse. The CDR3 is cut off 1 residue early in the read; its end comes from the germline J gene. The gene calls are TRBV24 and TRBJ2-7, with unresolved D. The germline gives CDR1 KGHTA, CDR2 FRNEEI. There are 11 residues in the CDR3. Between the trimmed V and J ends, which lost 4 bases and 3 bases, there was a span of 4 bases. CDR3 DNA (partial): TGTGCCAGCAGTCCGGGCTATGAACAGTAC. Translated: CASSPGYEQY. The complete CDR3 protein is CASSPGYEQYF.